A selection of T cell receptor beta chains follows, all from one sample in a study of T cells after yellow fever vaccination. MiXCR, run by TCRdb on the 5' RACE reads, gives a single entry per CDR3 protein. The profile shows roughly 330,000 distinct CDR3 sequences, 3.5% to 4.5% of them singletons. The source was PBMCs, collected 5 days after the yellow fever booster vaccination. These receptors were taken from a young man who received the YFV17D yellow fever vaccine. Both conserved end residues are trimmed from each CDR3.

v_gene	len	j_gene	CDR3aa
TRBV6-5	15	TRBJ1-6	ASSTDRQATFNSPLH
TRBV12-3/TRBV12-4	11	TRBJ1-3	ASIEGFGNTIY
TRBV7-6	14	TRBJ1-1	ASSLSGATRNTEAF
TRBV10-3	14	TRBJ2-5	AISESATSIRETQY
TRBV7-8	13	TRBJ1-2	ASSSTAPGFGGYT
TRBV7-9	17	TRBJ2-2	ASSRFLLRDRLNTGELF
TRBV5-1	12	TRBJ1-1	ASSFWGLNTEAF
TRBV15	12	TRBJ2-3	ATSRHRATDTQY
TRBV7-2	14	TRBJ2-7	ASSLVRGGQFYEQY
TRBV25-1	14	TRBJ2-1	ASSESTSGEINEQF
TRBV7-9	15	TRBJ2-5	ASSPKIGGTRGETQY
TRBV12-3/TRBV12-4	14	TRBJ2-5	ASSPGLGGGQETQY
TRBV3-2	15	TRBJ1-1	ASSHLRDSIPLSFGF
TRBV12-3/TRBV12-4	14	TRBJ1-5	ASSLTSGAGNQPQH
TRBV6-6	13	TRBJ1-4	ASSPARRVNEKLF
TRBV4-1	14	TRBJ1-5	ASSLREGANNQPQH
TRBV7-9	14	TRBJ2-4	ASNSQADLAKNIQY
TRBV7-2	13	TRBJ2-5	ASSLQLAGGETQY
TRBV4-3	12	TRBJ1-2	ASSQDRPTYGYT
TRBV15	11	TRBJ2-2	ATSGEWTGELF
TRBV5-4	12	TRBJ1-2	ASRPPASVYGYT
TRBV2	11	TRBJ1-3	ASRLQGGDTIY
TRBV6-6	12	TRBJ1-6	ASSAGTGLGPLH
TRBV11-3	14	TRBJ2-1	ASSRAALADWNEQF
TRBV6-5	11	TRBJ1-2	ASSPGPEAGYT
TRBV6-5	11	TRBJ1-1	ASSYAGGAEAF
TRBV7-9	12	TRBJ1-5	ASSDGTGVQPQH
TRBV12-3/TRBV12-4	17	TRBJ2-6	ASTPNRGGLISGANVLT
TRBV5-6	13	TRBJ2-2	ASSLTGGEPGELF
TRBV20-1	9	TRBJ1-1	SAQARGRAF
TRBV6-5	12	TRBJ2-3	ASRTSGYTDTQY
TRBV5-1	13	TRBJ2-7	ASSLGYGSGYEQY
TRBV5-1	13	TRBJ2-5	ASSWGDRDKETQY
TRBV7-3	13	TRBJ1-2	ASSPGPMEPYGYT
TRBV7-2	14	TRBJ2-3	ASSLNAAGAGDTQY
TRBV6-5	14	TRBJ2-6	ASSIGQGAGANVLT